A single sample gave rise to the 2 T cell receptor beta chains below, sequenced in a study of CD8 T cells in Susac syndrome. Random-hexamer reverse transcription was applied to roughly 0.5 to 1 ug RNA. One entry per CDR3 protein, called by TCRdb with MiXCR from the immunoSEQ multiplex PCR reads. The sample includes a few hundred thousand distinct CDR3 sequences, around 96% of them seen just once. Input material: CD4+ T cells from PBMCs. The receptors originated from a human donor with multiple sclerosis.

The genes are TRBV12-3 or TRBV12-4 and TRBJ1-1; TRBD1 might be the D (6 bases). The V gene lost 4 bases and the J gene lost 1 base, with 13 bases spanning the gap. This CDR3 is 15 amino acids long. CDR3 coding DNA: TGTGCCAGCAGTTGGATGGGACACGGGAACACTGAAGCTTTCTTT. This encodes CASSWMGHGNTEAFF.

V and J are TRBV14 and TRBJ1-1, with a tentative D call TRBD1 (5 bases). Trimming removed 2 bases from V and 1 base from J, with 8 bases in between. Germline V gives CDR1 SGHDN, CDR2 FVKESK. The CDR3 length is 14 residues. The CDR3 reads CASSQTQGNTEAFF. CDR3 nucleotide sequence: TGTGCCAGCAGCCAAACTCAGGGGAACACTGAAGCTTTCTTT.